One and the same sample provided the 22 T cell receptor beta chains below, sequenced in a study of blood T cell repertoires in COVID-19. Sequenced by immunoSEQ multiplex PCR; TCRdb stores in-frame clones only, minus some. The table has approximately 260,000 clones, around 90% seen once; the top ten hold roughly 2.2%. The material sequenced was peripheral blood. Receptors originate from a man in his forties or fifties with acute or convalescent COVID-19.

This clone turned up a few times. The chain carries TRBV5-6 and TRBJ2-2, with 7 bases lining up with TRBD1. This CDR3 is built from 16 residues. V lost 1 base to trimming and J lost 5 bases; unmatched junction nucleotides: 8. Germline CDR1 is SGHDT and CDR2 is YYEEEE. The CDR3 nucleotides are TGTGCCAGCAGCTTGTTTGGGACAGCCATAACCGGGGAGCTGTTTTTT. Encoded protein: CASSLFGTAITGELFF.

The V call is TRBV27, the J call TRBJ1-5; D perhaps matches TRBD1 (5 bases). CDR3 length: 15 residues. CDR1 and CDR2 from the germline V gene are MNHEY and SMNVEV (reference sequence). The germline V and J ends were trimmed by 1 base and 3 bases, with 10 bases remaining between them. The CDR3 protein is CASSLLGGFNQPQHF. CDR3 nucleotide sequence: TGTGCCAGCAGTTTATTGGGGGGGTTCAATCAGCCCCAGCATTTT.

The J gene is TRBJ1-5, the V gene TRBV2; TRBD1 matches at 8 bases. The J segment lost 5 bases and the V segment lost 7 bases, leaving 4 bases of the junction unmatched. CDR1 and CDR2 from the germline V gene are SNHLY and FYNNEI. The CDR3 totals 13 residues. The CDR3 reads CASTGQVDQPQHF. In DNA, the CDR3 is TGTGCCAGCACGGGACAGGTGGATCAGCCCCAGCATTTT.

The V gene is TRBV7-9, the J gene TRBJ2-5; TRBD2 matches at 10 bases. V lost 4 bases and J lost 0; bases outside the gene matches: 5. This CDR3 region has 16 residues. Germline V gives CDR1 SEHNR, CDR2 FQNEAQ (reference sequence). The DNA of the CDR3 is TGTGCCAGCAGCTCTAGGACTAGCGGCTACCAAGAGACCCAGTACTTC. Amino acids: CASSSRTSGYQETQYF.

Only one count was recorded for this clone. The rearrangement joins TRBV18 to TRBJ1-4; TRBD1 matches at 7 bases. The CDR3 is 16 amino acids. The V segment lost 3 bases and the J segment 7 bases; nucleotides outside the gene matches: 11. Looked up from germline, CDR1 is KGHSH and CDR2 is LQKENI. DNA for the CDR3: TGTGCCAGCTCACCTACTACAGGGGCGGTGGGTGAAAAACTGTTTTTT. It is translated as CASSPTTGAVGEKLFF.

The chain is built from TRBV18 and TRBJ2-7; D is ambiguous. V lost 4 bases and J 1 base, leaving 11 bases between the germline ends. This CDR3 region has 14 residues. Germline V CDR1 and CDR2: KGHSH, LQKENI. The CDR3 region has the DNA TGTGCCAGCTCACGAGGCTCCCGATCCTACGAGCAGTACTTC. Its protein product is CASSRGSRSYEQYF.

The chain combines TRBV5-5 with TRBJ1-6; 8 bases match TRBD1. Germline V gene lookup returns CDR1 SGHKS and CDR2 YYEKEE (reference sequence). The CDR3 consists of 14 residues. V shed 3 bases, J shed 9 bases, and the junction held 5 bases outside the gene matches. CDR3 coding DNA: TGTGCCAGCAGCTCAGGACAGGGTGGTTCACCCCTCCACTTT. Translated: CASSSGQGGSPLHF.

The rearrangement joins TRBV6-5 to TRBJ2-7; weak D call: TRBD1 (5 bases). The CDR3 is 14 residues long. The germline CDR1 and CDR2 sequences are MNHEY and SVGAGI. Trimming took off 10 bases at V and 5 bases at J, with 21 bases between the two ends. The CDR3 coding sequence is TGTGCCACCGTCTGGCAGGGCCTCCCCGACGAGCAGTACTTC. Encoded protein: CATVWQGLPDEQYF.

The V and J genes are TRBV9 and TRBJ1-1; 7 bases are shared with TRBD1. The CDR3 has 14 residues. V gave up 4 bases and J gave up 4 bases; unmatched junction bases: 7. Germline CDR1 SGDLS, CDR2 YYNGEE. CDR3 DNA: TGTGCCAGCAGCTCGACAGGGCCGGGCACTGAAGCTTTCTTT. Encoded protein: CASSSTGPGTEAFF.

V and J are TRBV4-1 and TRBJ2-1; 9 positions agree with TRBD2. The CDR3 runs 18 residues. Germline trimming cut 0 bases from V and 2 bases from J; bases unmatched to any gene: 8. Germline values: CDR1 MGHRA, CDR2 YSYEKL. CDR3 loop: CASSQDAARGGAYNEQFF. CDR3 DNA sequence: TGCGCCAGCAGCCAAGATGCGGCGCGGGGGGGCGCCTACAATGAGCAGTTCTTC.

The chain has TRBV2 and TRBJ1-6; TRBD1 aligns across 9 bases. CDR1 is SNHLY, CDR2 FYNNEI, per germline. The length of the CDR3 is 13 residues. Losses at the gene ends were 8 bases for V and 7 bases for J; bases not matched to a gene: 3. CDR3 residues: CASGTGLNSPLHF. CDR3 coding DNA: TGTGCCAGCGGGACAGGGCTAAATTCACCCCTCCACTTT.

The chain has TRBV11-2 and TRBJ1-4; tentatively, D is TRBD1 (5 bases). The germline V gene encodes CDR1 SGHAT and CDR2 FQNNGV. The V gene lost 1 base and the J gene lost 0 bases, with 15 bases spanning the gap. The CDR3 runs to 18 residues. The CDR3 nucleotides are TGTGCCAGCAGCTTAGTTTATGCAGGGTCTGCAACTAATGAAAAACTGTTTTTT. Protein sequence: CASSLVYAGSATNEKLFF.

The chain's CDR3 is CASRITGLDEKLFF. As DNA, the CDR3 is TGTGCCAGCAGGATTACAGGGTTGGATGAAAAACTGTTTTTT. The rearrangement links TRBV19 to TRBJ1-4, with a tentative D call TRBD1 (6 bases). The V gene's germline CDR1 is LNHDA and CDR2 SQIVND (reference sequence). This CDR3 region has 14 residues. The V end was cut by 9 bases, the J end by 6 bases, with 17 bases between.

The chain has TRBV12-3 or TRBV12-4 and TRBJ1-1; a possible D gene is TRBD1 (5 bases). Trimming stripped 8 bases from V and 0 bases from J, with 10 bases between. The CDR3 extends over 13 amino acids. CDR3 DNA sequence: TGTGCCAGCTGCGGGACCTTGAACACTGAAGCTTTCTTT. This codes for CASCGTLNTEAFF.

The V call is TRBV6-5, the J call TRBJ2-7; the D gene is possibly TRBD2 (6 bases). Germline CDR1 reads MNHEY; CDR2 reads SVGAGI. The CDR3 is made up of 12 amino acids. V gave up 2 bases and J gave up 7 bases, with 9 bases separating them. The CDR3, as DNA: TGTGCCAGCAGTTACGCGGGGTTTGAGCAGTACTTC. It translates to CASSYAGFEQYF.

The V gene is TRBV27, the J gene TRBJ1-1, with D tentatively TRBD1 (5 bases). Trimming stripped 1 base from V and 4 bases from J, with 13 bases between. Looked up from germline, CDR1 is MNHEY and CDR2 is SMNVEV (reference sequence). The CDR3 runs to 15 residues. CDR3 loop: CASSLFGRVGTEAFF. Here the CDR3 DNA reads TGTGCCAGCAGTTTATTTGGCAGGGTGGGCACTGAAGCTTTCTTT.

CDR3 in DNA: TGTGCCAGTAGGGAACCGGGGACAGGGCTTGCGGTGGGCTACACCTTC. The encoded protein is CASREPGTGLAVGYTF. The J gene is TRBJ1-2, the V gene TRBV19; 9 bases fit TRBD1. CDR3 size: 16 residues. Trimming took 6 bases from V and 8 from J; bases not matched to a gene: 16. Germline V gives CDR1 LNHDA, CDR2 SQIVND (reference sequence).

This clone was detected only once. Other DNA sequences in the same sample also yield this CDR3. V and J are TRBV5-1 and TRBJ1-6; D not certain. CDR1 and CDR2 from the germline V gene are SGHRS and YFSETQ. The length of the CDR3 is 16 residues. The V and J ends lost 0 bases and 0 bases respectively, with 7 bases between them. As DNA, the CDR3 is TGCGCCAGCAGCTTGGGTGTCAGCTCCTATAATTCACCCCTCCACTTT. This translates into CASSLGVSSYNSPLHF.

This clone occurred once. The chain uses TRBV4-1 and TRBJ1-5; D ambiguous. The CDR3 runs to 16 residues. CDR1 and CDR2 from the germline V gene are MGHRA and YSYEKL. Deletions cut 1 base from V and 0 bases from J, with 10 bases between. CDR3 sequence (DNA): TGCGCCAGCAGCCAAGTGTGGGGAGGTAGCAATCAGCCCCAGCATTTT. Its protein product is CASSQVWGGSNQPQHF.

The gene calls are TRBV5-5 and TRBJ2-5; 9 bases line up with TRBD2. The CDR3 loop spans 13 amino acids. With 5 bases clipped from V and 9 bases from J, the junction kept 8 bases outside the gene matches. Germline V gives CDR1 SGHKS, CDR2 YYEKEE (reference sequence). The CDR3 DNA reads TGTGCCAGCAGAGCGGGGGGCACGGGGCCCCAGTACTTC. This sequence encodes CASRAGGTGPQYF.

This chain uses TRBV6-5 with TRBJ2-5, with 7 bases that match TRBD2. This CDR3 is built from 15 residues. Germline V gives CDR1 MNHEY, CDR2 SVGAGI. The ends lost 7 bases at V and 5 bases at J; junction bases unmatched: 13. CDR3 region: CASNSAGFAVETQYF. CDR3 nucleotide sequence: TGTGCCAGCAATTCAGCGGGGTTTGCTGTGGAGACCCAGTACTTC.

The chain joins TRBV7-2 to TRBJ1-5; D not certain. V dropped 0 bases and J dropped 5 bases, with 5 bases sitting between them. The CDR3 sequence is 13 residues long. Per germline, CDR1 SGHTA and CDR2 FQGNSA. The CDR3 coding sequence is TGTGCCAGCAGCTTAGCCGGAGATCAGCCCCAGCATTTT. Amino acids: CASSLAGDQPQHF.